The clone carrying this T cell receptor (beta chain) came up a few times. This sample holds PBMCs from 8.5 to 10 ml fresh peripheral blood. Trimming left V 6 bases short and J 2 bases short, with 15 bases between. The V gene's germline CDR1 is DFQATT and CDR2 SNEGSKA (reference sequence). This CDR3 spans 14 amino acids. These data are taken from a study of T cells in Graves' hyperthyroidism and ophthalmopathy. RNA transcripts served as the template for amplifying TCR beta CDR3 regions. Carried out on the TCR CDR3, a first-round RT-PCR used the HTBI primer set. Each CDR3 protein gets one entry after TCRdb re-called the multiplex PCR reads with MiXCR. This table holds 550,000 to 850,000 distinct CDR3 sequences, roughly 20% found once.

This clonotype was obtained from a woman between 50 and 59 years old with Graves' hyperthyroidism that later progressed to Graves' ophthalmopathy. The rearrangement links TRBV20-1 to TRBJ2-3; maybe TRBD2 (7 bases). The source material was blood. This CDR3 reads CSAKGGWATDTQYF. In DNA form, the CDR3 reads TGCAGTGCCAAGGGGGGGTGGGCCACAGATACGCAGTATTTT.